This T cell receptor beta chain was captured in a study of cytomegalovirus exposure and HLA in healthy donors (TCRdb year 2017). General notes on the study: According to an earlier analysis of a few hundred of the donors, 150 million to 200 million T cells yielded 117 million unique TCR beta sequences and about 300 Gb of sequence data. The later analysis used no new phenotypic data to find candidate immune exposures, relying instead on TCR beta sequences and their occurrence across donors. To decide whether each TCR beta V gene segment behaved as functional or pseudogenic, an earlier analysis of approximately 620 of the donors relied on high-throughput TCR beta sequencing. Class I and class II HLA loci were covered by the typing at four-digit resolution. To predict cytomegalovirus infection status, the study brought together high-throughput TCR immunosequencing, statistical association of individual TCRs with disease status, and machine learning. The study used immunosequencing to profile the T cell repertoires of more than 650 subjects and linked those repertoires to cytomegalovirus serostatus. Besides the first cohort of 500 to 700 subjects, a separate validation cohort made up of roughly 130 different subjects was used. Typing coverage differed by locus: A, B, C, DRB1 and DQB1 were typed in about 620-630 donors, DQA1 in about 500, DPA1 in approximately 600, and DPB1 in around 490. The genetic ancestry cluster associated with self-reported Caucasian donors included approximately 85% of the roughly 360 genotyped donors. Every discovery cohort repertoire had been produced on one sequencing platform. Alongside the repertoire data, information on donor age, sex, ethnicity and CMV serostatus was compiled. In a later genetic analysis, genome-wide SNP genotypes for about three fifths of the roughly 670 donors were used, and that subset was treated as a discovery cohort. The study aimed to test whether cataloging public T cell receptors could reveal signatures of past pathogen exposure. Among some 410 genotyped donors of the cohort, an average of around 240,000 unique TCR beta nucleotide sequences were sequenced per donor, roughly 18% of them non-productive. In a later analysis, previously published TCR beta repertoires from 666 donors were re-analyzed and high-resolution HLA genotyping was added so that TCR occurrence patterns could be studied. A handful of DR-DQ haplotypes were handled as single units for association and clustering because linkage in the cohort was strong. Around 320 gigabases of sequencing data and roughly 90 million unique TCR sequences were included in an early release covering roughly 600 HLA-typed donors.

The cohort comprised approximately 700 healthy bone marrow donors. All cohort members were sampled while nominally healthy, although unrecorded immune exposures were likely present. The donor was CMV seropositive and belonged to the group of 250 to 350 seropositive cohort members. A peripheral blood sample was provided by each donor, and peripheral blood mononuclear cells were used for TCR beta sequencing. The Qiagen DNeasy Blood Extraction Kit was used to extract genomic DNA from the blood cell samples. As encoded in the germline V gene, CDR1 is SGHRS while CDR2 is YFSETQ. From cysteine to phenylalanine, the CDR3 is 14 amino acids long. Of all the DNA, just the CDR3 is kept, 42 bases in frame from base 1. Germline trimming: 4 bases from V, 6 bases from J; junction bases outside gene matches: 8. What the study reported, not specific to this receptor: An association between a missense DCLRE1C variant and V-gene and J-gene trimming of TCR beta chains was found in a later genetic analysis and replicated in an independent cohort. Because some donors lacked HLA typing at each locus, the association tests relied only on the typed subset. Several of the top co-occurrence clusters appeared to be linked to parvovirus B19, influenza, CMV and Epstein-Barr virus, according to a later analysis. Across donors, most TCR sequences were observed very rarely, whereas some public TCRs were present in many individuals. A later analysis associated 15,000 to 20,000 TCR beta sequences with specific HLA alleles at a false discovery rate of 0.05. A later analysis found that most CMV-associated TCR beta chains appeared HLA-restricted, with HLA associations seemingly driven largely by CMV exposure. In the study, 150 to 200 TCR beta chains were listed as associated with cytomegalovirus. A later analysis found that TCR association rates varied across HLA loci, with DRB1 alleles showing the most associated TCRs and HLA-C alleles the fewest. Sequencing depth was assumed to be roughly uniform across donors in the presence/absence analyses, though that assumption may not hold. According to the authors, the approach could potentially be generalized to other disease states and immunological phenotypes. The cohort was sequenced for TCR beta chains only, and without alpha or paired-chain data the features that could be detected were limited. For the cohort, immune exposure information was limited to CMV serostatus. In an earlier analysis of more than 450 of the donors, most TCR beta V segments were observed in productive rearrangements about 90% or about 30% of the time, broadly matching IMGT annotations. Compared with the approximately 670-donor mean, donors in an Asian-associated ancestry cluster had fewer N-insertions in productive TCRs, according to a later genetic analysis. Correlated functional status among segregating V segments might reflect linkage disequilibrium, but an unknown experimental factor could not be ruled out. A few of the identified cytomegalovirus-associated TCR beta chains were confirmed in vitro to be specific for cytomegalovirus antigens. Because counts were too low, roughly 18 rarely observed V segments, including chromosome 9 orphons, were left out of the earlier analysis of roughly 600 of the donors. In a later analysis, HLA-associated TCR beta chains were found to be more clonally expanded and to have lower generation probabilities than equally common non-associated chains. Because the 87-base-pair reads could not distinguish some IMGT-functional V segments, including TRBV6-2 and TRBV6-3, those segments were excluded. When HLA alleles, especially DR and DQ, strongly co-occurred, attributing TCR associations to individual alleles was difficult. The classifier was reported to diagnose cytomegalovirus status with high specificity and sensitivity in both the original and validation cohorts. A group of highly shared sequence variants was considered likely to be a technical artifact of the sequencing pipeline. A further reported finding was that TCR beta sequences accurately predicted the HLA-A and HLA-B alleles for most subjects in the first cohort.

Libraries were constructed by the immunoSEQ multiplex PCR assay. A mixture of 60 forward primers for TCR Vbeta segments and 13 reverse primers for TCR Jbeta segments was used in the multiplex PCR. A multiplex PCR assay on genomic DNA amplified the CDR3 region of rearranged TCR beta genes. The Illumina HiSeq System was used to sequence the amplified TCR beta libraries as 87-base-pair reads. The study's processing was this. A later analysis tallied some 79 million unique TCR beta chains across the 700 or so repertoires, and about 10 million of those chains were shared by two or more donors. To remove PCR and sequencing errors, raw reads were error-corrected and collapsed into unique sequences using a nearest-neighbor algorithm that merged closely related sequences. V, D and J gene segments were assigned by aligning CDR3 sequences to IMGT reference sequences. Each retained sequence needed at least a six-nucleotide match to both a V gene segment and a J gene segment. A rearrangement was called productive if the CDR3 had no stop codons and remained in frame with V and J, and every other rearrangement was called non-productive. CDR3 was defined by IMGT convention, running from the second conserved V-encoded cysteine to the conserved J-encoded phenylalanine. The earlier analysis of about 530 of the donors excluded any sequence lacking an unambiguous match to a single V gene segment. In an earlier analysis of some 590 of the donors, a V segment was called functional when productive rearrangements were above 56.7%, and segregating when the standard deviation between donors exceeded 5%. A statistical classification framework was built to diagnose cytomegalovirus status from the catalog of TCR beta chain sequences. In a later analysis, V and J genes were assigned by comparing TCR nucleotide sequences against IMGT/GENE-DB human TR gene sequences. A later analysis assigned CDR3 sequences and most-parsimonious VDJ recombination scenarios with the TCRdist pipeline. In a later analysis, each TCR beta chain was defined by its CDR3 amino acid sequence together with its V-gene family, and reads lacking a unique V-gene family were excluded. To address suspected cross-contamination and a sequencing artifact, a later analysis removed some 620 highly shared, low-generation-probability nucleotide sequences. In a later analysis, a clonal expansion index was calculated for each public chain from normalized within-repertoire ranks of inferred template counts. A later analysis computed generation probabilities with a VDJ recombination model fitted to out-of-frame rearrangements, and checked the results against IGoR. Hypergeometric tests were used in a later analysis to score TCR-TCR, TCR-HLA and TCR-CMV co-occurrence, with a repertoire-size bias correction applied to the TCR pairs. A later analysis estimated false discovery rates by permuting HLA or CMV assignments 20 times. A later analysis grouped co-occurring TCRs with DBSCAN, adding TCRdist sequence similarity when clustering within HLA-allele-positive subsets. Repertoires with fewer than 30,000 or more than 120,000 public chains were left out of co-occurrence clustering, as were a few repertoires with anomalous nucleotide sharing. In TCRdb, the immuneACCESS table is reduced to in-frame sequences with V and J assigned. These tables do not hold every clone; where another copy was compared, an unresolved V gene accounts for under half, and the others remain unexplained. V and J calls and clone size are given by that table; D and trimming were obtained from the DNA. The sample table holds 130,000 or so clones, of which approximately 80% were seen once. Just under 3% of the sample lies in the top ten.

Comments on this clone: Its target antigen remains unknown. One base away there is no much larger clone; base qualities are not given.

The clonotype was recovered from a woman in her late teens or twenties in good health and CMV-seropositive. This chain is built from TRBV5-1 and TRBJ1-2; 8 junctional bases match TRBD1. The sample comprised PBMCs. The nucleotide sequence reads as follows: TGCGCCAGCAGCCAAACGACAGGGGAGGATGGCTACACCTTC. Translated, it reads CASSQTTGEDGYTF.